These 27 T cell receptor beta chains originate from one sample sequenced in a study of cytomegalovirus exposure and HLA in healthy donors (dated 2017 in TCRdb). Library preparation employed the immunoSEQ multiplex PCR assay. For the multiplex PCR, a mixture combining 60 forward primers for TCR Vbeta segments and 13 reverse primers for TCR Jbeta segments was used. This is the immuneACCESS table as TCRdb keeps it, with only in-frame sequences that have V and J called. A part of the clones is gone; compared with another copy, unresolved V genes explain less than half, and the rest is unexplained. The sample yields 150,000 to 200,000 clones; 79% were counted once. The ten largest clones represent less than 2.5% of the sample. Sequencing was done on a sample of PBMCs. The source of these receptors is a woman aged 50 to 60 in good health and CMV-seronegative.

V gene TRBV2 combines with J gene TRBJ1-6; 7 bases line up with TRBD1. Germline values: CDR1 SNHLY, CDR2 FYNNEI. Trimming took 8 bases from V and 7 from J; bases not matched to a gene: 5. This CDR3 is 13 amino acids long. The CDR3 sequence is CASVRDSNSPLHF. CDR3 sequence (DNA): TGTGCCAGCGTCAGGGACAGCAATTCACCCCTCCACTTT.

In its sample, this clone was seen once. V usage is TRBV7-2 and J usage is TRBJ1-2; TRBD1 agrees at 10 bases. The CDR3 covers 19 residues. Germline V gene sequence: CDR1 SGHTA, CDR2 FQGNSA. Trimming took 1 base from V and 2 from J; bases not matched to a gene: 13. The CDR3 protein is CASSLDGRDRGYSNYGYTF. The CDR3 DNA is TGTGCCAGCAGCTTAGATGGGAGGGACAGGGGTTACTCAAACTATGGCTACACCTTC.

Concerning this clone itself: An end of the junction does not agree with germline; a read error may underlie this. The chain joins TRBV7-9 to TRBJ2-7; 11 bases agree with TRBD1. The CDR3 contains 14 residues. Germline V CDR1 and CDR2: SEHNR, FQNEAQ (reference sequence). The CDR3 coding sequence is TGTTCCAGCAGCTTAGGACAGGGGGCGTACGAGCAGTACTTC. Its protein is CSSSLGQGAYEQYF. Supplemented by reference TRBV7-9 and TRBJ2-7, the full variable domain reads DTGVSQNPRHKITKRGQNVTFRCDPISEHNRLYWYRQTLGQGPEFLTYFQNEAQLEKSRLLSDRFSAERPKGSFSTLEIQRTEQGDSAMYLCSSSLGQGAYEQYFGPGTRLTVT.

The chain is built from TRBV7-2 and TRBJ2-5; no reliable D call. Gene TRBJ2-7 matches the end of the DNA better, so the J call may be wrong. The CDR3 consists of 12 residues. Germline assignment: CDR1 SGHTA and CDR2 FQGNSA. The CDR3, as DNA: TGTGCCAGCCAGAGCTTGGGCTACGAGCAGTACTTC. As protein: CASQSLGYEQYF.

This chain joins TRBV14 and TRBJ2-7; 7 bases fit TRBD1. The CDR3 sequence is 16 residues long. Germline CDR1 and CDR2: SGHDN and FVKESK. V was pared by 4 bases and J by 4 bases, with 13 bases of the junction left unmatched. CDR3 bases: TGTGCCAGCAGCCTAGAGAAGGGGGCTCTACGGTACGAGCAGTACTTC. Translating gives CASSLEKGALRYEQYF. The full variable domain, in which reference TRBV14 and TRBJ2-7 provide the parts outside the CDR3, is EAGVTQFPSHSVIEKGQTVTLRCDPISGHDNLYWYRRVMGKEIKFLLHFVKESKQDESGMPNNRFLAERTGGTYSTLKVQPAELEDSGVYFCASSLEKGALRYEQYFGPGTRLTVT.

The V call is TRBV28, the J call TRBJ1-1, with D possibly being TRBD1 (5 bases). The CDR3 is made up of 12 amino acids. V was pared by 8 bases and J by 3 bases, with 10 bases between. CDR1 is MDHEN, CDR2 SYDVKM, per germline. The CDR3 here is CASQGGYTEAFF. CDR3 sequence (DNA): TGTGCCAGCCAGGGAGGTTACACTGAAGCTTTCTTT.

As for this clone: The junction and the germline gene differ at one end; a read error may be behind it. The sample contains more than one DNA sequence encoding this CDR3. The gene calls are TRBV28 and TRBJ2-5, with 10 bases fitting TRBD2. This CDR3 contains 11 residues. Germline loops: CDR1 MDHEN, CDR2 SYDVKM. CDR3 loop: CASRLAGAFHF. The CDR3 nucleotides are TGTGCCAGCAGGCTAGCGGGAGCCTTCCACTTC.

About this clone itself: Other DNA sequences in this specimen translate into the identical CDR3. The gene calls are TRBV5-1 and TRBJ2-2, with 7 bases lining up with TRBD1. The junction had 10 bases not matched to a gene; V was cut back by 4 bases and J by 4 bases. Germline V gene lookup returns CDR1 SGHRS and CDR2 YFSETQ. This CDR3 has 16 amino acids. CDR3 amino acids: CASSLSGTVSTGELFF. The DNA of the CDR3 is TGCGCCAGCAGCCTGTCCGGGACAGTGTCCACCGGGGAGCTGTTTTTT.

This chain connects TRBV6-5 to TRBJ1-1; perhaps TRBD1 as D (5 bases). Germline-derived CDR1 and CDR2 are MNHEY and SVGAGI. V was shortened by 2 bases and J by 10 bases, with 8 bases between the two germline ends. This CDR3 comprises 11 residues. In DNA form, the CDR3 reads TGTGCCAGCAGTTACGCAGGGTCAGCTTTCTTT. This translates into CASSYAGSAFF.

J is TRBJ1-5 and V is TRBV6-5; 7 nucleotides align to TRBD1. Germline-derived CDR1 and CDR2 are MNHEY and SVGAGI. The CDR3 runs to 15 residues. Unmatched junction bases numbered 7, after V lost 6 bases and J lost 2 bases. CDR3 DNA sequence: TGTGCCAGCAGGCAAACAGGGGTGGGCAATCAGCCCCAGCATTTT. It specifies CASRQTGVGNQPQHF.

This chain's CDR3 is CASSLARQGPYNEQFF. The CDR3 coding sequence is TGCGCCAGCAGCTTGGCCAGGCAGGGGCCCTACAATGAGCAGTTCTTC. The V and J genes are TRBV5-1 and TRBJ2-1, with D perhaps TRBD1 (6 bases). The CDR3 runs to 16 residues. V was trimmed by 0 bases and J by 2 bases, leaving 12 bases between them. The germline V gene has CDR1 SGHRS and CDR2 YFSETQ. Full variable domain (missing parts from reference TRBV5-1 and TRBJ2-1): KAGVTQTPRYLIKTRGQQVTLSCSPISGHRSVSWYQQTPGQGLQFLFEYFSETQRNKGNFPGRFSGRQFSNSRSEMNVSTLELGDSALYLCASSLARQGPYNEQFFGPGTRLTVL.

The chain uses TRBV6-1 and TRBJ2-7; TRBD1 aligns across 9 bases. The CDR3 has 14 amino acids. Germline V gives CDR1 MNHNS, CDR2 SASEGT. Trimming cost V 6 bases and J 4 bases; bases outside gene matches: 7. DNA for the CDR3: TGTGCCAGCAGCTGGGGACAGGGACAATACGAGCAGTACTTC. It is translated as CASSWGQGQYEQYF.

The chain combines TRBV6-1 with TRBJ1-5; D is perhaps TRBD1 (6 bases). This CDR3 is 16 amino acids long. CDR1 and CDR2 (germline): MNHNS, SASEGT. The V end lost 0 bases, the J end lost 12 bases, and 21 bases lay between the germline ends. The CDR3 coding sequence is TGTGCCAGCAGTGAAGCTATACCCCGGGACACGAATCTCCAGCATTTT. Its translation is CASSEAIPRDTNLQHF.

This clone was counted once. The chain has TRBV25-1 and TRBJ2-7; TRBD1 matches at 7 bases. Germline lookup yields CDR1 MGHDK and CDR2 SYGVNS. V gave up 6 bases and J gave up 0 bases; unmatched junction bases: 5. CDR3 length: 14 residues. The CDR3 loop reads CASSPTGPSYEQYF. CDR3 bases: TGTGCCAGCAGCCCGACAGGGCCCTCCTACGAGCAGTACTTC.

The CDR3 coding sequence is TGTGCCAGCAGTTTAAGGCCGGACACTTACGAGCAGTACTTC. As protein: CASSLRPDTYEQYF. The chain joins TRBV28 to TRBJ2-7, with D perhaps TRBD1 (5 bases). Trimming left V 2 bases short and J 4 bases short, with 12 bases between. This CDR3 is built from 14 residues. The V gene's germline CDR1 is MDHEN and CDR2 SYDVKM.

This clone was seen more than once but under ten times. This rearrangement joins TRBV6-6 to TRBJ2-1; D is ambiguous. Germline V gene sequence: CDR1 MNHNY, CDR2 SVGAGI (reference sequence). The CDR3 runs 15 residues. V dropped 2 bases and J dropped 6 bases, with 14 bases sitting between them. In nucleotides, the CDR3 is TGTGCCAGCAGTTACGAGTCCCACGGTCGCAATGAGCAGTTCTTC. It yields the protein CASSYESHGRNEQFF.

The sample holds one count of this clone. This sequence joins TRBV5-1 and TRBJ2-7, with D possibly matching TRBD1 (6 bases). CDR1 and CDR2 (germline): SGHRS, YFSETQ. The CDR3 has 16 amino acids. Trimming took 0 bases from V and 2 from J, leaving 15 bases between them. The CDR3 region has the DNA TGCGCCAGCAGCTTGGATAGTCAGGGGTCGACCTACGAGCAGTACTTC. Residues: CASSLDSQGSTYEQYF.

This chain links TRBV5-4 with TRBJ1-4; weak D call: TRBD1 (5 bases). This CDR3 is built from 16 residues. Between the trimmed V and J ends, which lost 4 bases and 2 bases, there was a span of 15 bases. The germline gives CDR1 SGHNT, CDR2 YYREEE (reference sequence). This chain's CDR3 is CASSQWGERTNEKLFF. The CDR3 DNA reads TGTGCCAGCAGCCAGTGGGGGGAACGGACTAATGAAAAACTGTTTTTT.

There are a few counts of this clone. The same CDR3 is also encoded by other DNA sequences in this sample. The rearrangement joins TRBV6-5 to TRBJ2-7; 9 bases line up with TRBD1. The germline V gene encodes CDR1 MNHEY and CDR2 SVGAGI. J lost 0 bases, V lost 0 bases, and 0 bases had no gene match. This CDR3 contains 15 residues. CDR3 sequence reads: CASSYSGQGSYEQYF. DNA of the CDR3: TGTGCCAGCAGTTACTCGGGACAGGGCTCCTACGAGCAGTACTTC.

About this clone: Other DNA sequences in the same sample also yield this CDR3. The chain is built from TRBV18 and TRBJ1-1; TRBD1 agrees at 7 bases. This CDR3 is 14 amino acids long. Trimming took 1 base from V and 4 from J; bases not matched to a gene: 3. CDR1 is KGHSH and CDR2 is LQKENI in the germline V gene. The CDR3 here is CASSPQGARTEAFF. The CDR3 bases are TGTGCCAGCTCACCACAGGGGGCGCGCACTGAAGCTTTCTTT.

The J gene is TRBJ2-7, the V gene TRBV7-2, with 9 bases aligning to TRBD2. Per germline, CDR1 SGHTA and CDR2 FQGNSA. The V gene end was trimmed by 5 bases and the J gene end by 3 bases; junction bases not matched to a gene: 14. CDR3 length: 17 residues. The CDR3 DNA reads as TGTGCCAGCAGCCTGCTAGCGGGACTGACCGACGGCTACGAGCAGTACTTC. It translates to CASSLLAGLTDGYEQYF.

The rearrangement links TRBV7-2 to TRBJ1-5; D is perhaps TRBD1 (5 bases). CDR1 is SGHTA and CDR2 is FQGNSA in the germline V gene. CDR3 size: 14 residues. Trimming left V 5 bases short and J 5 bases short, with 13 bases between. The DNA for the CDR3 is TGTGCCAGCAGCCCCGTCGGCAGGGATCAGCCCCAGCATTTT. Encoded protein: CASSPVGRDQPQHF.

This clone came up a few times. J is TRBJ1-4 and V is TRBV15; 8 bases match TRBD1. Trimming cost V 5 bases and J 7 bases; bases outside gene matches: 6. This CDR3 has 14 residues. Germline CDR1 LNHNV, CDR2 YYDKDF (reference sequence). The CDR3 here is CATSPRTGLEKLFF. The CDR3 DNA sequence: TGTGCCACCAGCCCACGGACAGGGCTTGAAAAACTGTTTTTT. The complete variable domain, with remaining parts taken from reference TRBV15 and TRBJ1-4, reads DAMVIQNPRYQVTQFGKPVTLSCSQTLNHNVMYWYQQKSSQAPKLLFHYYDKDFNNEADTPDNFQSRRPNTSFCFLDIRSPGLGDTAMYLCATSPRTGLEKLFFGSGTQLSVL.

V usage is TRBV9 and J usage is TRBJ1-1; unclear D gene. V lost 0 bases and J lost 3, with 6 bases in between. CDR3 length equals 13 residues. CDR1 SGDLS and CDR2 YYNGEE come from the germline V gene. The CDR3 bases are TGTGCCAGCAGCGTAGGGGGAGACACTGAAGCTTTCTTT. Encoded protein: CASSVGGDTEAFF.

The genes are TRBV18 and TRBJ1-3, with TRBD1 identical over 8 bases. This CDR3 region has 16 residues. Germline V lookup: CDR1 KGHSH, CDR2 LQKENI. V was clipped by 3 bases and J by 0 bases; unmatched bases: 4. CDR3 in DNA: TGTGCCAGCTCACCTCAGGGGGCTTACTCTGGAAACACCATATATTTT. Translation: CASSPQGAYSGNTIYF.

The CDR3 sequence is CASRRLAGAYNEQFF. CDR3 nucleotides: TGTGCCAGCCGCCGCCTAGCGGGAGCCTACAATGAGCAGTTCTTC. This rearrangement joins TRBV5-4 to TRBJ2-1, with TRBD2 matching 10 bases. The CDR3 has 15 residues. Germline assignment: CDR1 SGHNT and CDR2 YYREEE (reference sequence). Trimming at V came to 7 bases and at J to 2 bases, leaving 6 bases not matched to a gene.

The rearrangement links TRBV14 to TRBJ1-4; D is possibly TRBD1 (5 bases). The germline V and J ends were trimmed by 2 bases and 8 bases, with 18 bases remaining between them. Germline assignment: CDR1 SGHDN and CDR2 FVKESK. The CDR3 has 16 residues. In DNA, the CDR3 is TGTGCCAGCAGCCAAAACGTGGGGTTGGGGCGCGAAAAACTGTTTTTT. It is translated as CASSQNVGLGREKLFF.